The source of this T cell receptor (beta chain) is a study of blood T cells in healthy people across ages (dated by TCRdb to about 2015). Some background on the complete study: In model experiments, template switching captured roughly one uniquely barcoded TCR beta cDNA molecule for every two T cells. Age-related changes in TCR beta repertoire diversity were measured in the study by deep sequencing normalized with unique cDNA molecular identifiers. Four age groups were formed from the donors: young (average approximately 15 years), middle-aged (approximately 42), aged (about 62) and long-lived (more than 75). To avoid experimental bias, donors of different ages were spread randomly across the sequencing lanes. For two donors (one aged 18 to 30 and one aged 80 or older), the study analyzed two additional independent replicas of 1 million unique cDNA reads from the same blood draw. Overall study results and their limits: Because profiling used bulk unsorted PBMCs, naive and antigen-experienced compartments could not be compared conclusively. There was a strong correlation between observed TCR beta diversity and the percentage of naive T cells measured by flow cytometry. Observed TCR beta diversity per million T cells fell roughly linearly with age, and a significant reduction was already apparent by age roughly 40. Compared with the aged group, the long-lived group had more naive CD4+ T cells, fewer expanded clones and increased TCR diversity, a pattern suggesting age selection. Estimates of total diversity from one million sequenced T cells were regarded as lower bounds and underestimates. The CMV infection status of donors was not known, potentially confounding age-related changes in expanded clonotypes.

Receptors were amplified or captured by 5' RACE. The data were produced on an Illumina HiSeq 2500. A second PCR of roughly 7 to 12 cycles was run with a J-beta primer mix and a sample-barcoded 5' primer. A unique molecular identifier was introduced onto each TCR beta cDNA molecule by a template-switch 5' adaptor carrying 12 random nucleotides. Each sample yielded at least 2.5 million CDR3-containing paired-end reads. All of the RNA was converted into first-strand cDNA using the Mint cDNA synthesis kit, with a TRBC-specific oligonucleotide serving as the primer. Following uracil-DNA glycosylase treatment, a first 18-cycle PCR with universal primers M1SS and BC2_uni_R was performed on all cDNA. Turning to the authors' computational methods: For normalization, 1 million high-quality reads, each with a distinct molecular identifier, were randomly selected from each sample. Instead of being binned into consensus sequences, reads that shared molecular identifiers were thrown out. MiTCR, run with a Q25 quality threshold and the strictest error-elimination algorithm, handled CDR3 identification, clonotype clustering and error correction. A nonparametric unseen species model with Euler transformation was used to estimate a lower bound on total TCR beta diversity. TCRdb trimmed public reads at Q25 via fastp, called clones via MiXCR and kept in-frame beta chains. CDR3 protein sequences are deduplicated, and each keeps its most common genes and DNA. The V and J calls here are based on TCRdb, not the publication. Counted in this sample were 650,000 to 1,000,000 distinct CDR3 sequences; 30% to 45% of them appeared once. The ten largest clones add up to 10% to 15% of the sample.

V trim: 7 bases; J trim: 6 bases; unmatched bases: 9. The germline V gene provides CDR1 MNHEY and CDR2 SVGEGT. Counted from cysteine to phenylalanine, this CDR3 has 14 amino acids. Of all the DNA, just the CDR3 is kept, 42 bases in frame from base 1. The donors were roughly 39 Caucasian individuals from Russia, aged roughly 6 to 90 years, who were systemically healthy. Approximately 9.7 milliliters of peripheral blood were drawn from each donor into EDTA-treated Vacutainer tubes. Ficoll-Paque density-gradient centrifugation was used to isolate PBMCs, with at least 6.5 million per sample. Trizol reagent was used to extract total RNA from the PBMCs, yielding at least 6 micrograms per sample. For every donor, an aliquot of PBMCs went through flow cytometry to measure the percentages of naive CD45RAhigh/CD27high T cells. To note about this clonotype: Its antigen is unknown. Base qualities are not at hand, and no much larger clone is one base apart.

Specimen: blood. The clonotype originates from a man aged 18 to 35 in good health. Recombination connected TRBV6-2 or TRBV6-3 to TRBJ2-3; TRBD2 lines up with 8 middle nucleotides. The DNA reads TGTGCCAGCACCGAGAGCGGGGGTGGCGATACGCAGTATTTT. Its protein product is CASTESGGGDTQYF.